The present T cell receptor beta chain was sequenced within a study of blood T cell repertoires in COVID-19. Study-level information: Acute and convalescent COVID-19 samples came from the United States, Italy and Spain. Sources were T cells, B-cell-depleted T cells, or PBMCs; the material itself was cDNA or gDNA.

Authors' data handling: Nucleated cell counts were estimated from reference gene primer amplification. Generated by immunoSEQ multiplex PCR, the TCRdb table keeps only in-frame clones and is missing some. That table gives V, J and clone size, and the DNA gave D and trimming. The sample contains 300,000 or so clones, 86% of which appear only once. The junction had 6 bases not matched to a gene; V was cut back by 1 base and J by 6 bases. Germline CDR1 is SGHNT and CDR2 is YYREEE (reference sequence). The CDR3 consists of 14 residues. The TCR originated in a woman between 45 and 65 years old with acute or convalescent COVID-19. This chain links TRBV5-4 with TRBJ1-1; 7 nucleotides align to TRBD1. The material sequenced was peripheral blood. CDR3 coding DNA: TGTGCCAGCAGCTTGACAGGGGCGCGGGCTGAAGCTTTCTTT. Translated, it gives CASSLTGARAEAFF.